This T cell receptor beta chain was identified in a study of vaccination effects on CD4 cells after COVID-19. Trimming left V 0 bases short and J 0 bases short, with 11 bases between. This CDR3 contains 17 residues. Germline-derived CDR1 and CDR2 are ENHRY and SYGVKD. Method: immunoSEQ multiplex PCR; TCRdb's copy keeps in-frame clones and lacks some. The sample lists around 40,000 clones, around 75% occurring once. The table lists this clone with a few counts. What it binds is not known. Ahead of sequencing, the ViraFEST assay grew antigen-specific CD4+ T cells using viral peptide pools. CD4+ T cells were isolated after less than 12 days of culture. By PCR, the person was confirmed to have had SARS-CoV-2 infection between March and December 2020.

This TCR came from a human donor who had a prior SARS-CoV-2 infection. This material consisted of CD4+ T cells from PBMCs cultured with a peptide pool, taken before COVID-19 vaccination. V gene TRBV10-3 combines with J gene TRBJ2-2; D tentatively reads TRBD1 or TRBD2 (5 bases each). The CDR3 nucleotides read TGTGCCATCAGTGAGTCGTTTGGGGGTCCGAACACCGGGGAGCTGTTTTTT. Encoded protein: CAISESFGGPNTGELFF.